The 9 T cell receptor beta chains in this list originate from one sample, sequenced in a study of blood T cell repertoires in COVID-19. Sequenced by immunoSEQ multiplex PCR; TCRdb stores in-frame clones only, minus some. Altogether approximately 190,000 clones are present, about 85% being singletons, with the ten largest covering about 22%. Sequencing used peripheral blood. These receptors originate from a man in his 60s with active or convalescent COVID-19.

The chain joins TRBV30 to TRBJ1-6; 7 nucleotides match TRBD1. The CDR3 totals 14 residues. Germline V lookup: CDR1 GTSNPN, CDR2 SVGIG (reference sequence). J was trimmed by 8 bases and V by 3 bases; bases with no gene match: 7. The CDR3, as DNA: TGTGCCTGGAGCCGACGGGACAGCTATTCACCCCTCCACTTT. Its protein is CAWSRRDSYSPLHF. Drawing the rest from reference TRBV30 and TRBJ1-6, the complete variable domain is SQTIHQWPATLVQPVGSPLSLECTVEGTSNPNLYWYRQAAGRGLQLLFYSVGIGQISSEVPQNLSASRPQDRQFILSSKKLLLSDSGFYLCAWSRRDSYSPLHFGNGTRLTVT.

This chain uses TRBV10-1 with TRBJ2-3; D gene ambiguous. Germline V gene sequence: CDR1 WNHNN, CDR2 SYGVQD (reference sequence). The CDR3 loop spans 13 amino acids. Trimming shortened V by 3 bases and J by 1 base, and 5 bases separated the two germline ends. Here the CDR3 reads CASSEQRTDTQYF. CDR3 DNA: TGCGCCAGCAGTGAACAGCGCACAGATACGCAGTATTTT.

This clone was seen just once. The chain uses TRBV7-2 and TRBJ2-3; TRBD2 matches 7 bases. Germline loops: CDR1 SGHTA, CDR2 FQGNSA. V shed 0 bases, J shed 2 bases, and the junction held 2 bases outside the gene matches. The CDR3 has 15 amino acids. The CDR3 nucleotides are TGTGCCAGCAGCTTAGCCAGCGGGGTCACAGATACGCAGTATTTT. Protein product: CASSLASGVTDTQYF. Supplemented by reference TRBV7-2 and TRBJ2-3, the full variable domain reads GAGVSQSPSNKVTEKGKDVELRCDPISGHTALYWYRQSLGQGLEFLIYFQGNSAPDKSGLPSDRFSAERTGGSVSTLTIQRTQQEDSAVYLCASSLASGVTDTQYFGPGTRLTVL.

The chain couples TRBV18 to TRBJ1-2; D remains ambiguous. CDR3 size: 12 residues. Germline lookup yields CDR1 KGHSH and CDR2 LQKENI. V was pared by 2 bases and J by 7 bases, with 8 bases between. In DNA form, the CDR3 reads TGTGCCAGCTCACCAACTGCGTTTGGCTACACCTTC. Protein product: CASSPTAFGYTF.

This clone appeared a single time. The CDR3: CASSIDRVEGTEAFF. For the CDR3, the DNA is TGTGCCAGCAGTATCGACAGGGTCGAGGGCACTGAAGCTTTCTTT. J is TRBJ1-1 and V is TRBV6-5; 7 bases fit TRBD1. The CDR3 contains 15 residues. Germline-derived CDR1 and CDR2 are MNHEY and SVGAGI. The ends lost 5 bases at V and 4 bases at J; junction bases unmatched: 10.

CDR3 region: CSVQHANYGYTF. The DNA of the CDR3 is TGCAGCGTTCAACACGCTAACTATGGCTACACCTTC. The V call is TRBV29-1, the J call TRBJ1-2; D is unclear. This CDR3 has 12 residues. Germline CDR1 is SQVTM and CDR2 is ANQGSEA. Trimming shortened V by 5 bases and J by 0 bases, and 7 bases separated the two germline ends. Drawing the rest from reference TRBV29-1 and TRBJ1-2, the complete variable domain is SAVISQKPSRDICQRGTSLTIQCQVDSQVTMMFWYRQQPGQSLTLIATANQGSEATYESGFVIDKFPISRPNLTFSTLTVSNMSPEDSSIYLCSVQHANYGYTFGSGTRLTVV.

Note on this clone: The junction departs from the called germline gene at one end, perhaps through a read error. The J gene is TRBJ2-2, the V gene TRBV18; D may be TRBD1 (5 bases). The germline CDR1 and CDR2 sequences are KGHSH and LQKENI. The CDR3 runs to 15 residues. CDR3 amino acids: CASSPPSYALGELFF. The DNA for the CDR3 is TGTGCCAGCTCACCACCATCTTATGCGCTAGGGGAACTGTTTTTT. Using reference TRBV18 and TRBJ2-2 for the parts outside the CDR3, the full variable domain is NAGVMQNPRHLVRRRGQEARLRCSPMKGHSHVYWYRQLPEEGLKFMVYLQKENIIDESGMPKERFSAEFPKEGPSILRIQQVVRGDSAAYFCASSPPSYALGELFFGEGSRLTVL.

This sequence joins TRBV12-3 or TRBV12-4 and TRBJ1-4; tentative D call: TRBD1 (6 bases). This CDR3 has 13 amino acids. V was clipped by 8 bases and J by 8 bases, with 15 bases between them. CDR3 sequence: CASARGQGEKLFF. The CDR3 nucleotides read TGTGCCAGCGCTCGGGGTCAGGGGGAAAAACTGTTTTTT.

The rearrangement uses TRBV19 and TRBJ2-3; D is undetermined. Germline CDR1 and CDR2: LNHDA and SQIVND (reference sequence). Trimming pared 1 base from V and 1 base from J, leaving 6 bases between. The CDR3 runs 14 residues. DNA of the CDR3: TGTGCCAGTAGTATAGGTCCGGGCACAGATACGCAGTATTTT. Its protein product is CASSIGPGTDTQYF.